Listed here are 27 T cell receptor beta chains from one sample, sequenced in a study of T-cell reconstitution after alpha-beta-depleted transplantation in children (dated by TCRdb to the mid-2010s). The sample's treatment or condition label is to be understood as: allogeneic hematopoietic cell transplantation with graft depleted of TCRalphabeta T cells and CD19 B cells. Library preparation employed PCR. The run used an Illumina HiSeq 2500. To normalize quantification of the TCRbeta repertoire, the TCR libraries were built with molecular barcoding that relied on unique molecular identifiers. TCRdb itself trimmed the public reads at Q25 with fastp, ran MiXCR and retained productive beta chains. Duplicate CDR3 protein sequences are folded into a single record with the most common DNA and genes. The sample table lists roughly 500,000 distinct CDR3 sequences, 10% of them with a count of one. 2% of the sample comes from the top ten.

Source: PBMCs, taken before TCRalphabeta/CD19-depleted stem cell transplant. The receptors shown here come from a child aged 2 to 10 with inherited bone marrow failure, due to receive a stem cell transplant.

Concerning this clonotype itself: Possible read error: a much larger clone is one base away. CDR3: CASRGGPVSDTQYF. CDR3 sequence (DNA): TGTGCCAGTAGGGGAGGGCCAGTCTCAGATACGCAGTATTTT. The chain has TRBV2 and TRBJ2-3, with TRBD2 matching 7 bases. This CDR3 has 14 amino acids. J lost 4 bases, V lost 9 bases, and 10 bases had no gene match. Germline assignment: CDR1 SNHLY and CDR2 FYNNEI.

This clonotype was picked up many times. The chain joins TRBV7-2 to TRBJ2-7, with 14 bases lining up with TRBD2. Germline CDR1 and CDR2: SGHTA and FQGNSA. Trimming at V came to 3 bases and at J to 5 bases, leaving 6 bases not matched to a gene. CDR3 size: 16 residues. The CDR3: CASSLMGLAGVHEQYF. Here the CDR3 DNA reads TGTGCCAGCAGCTTGATGGGACTAGCGGGAGTCCACGAGCAGTACTTC.

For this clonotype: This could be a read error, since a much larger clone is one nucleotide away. The CDR3 DNA sequence: TGTGCCAGCAGTTCCATAGGAGAGAACACTGAAGCTTTCTTT. This sequence encodes CASSSIGENTEAFF. V gene TRBV27 combines with J gene TRBJ1-1; no reliable D call. The CDR3 extends over 14 amino acids. Germline V gene sequence: CDR1 MNHEY, CDR2 SMNVEV (reference sequence). Trimming took off 4 bases at V and 1 base at J, with 10 bases between the two ends.

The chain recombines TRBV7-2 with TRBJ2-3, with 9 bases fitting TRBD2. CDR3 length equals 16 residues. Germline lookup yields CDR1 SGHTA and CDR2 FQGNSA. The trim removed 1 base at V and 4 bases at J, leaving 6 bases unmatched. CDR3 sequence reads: CASSLVPSGTSDTQYF. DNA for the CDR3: TGTGCCAGCAGCTTAGTTCCTAGCGGGACGTCAGATACGCAGTATTTT.

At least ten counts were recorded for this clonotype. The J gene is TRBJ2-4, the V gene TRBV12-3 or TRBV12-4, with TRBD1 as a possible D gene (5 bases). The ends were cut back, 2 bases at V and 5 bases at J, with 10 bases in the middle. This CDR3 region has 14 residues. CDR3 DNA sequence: TGTGCCAGCAGTTTAACAGGTCTAGAAAACATTCAGTACTTC. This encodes CASSLTGLENIQYF.

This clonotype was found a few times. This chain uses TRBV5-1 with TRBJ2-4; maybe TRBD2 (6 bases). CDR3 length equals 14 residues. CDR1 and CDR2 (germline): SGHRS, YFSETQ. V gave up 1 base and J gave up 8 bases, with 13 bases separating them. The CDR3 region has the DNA TGCGCCAGCAGCTTGTCGGGGGATGGGGACATTCAGTACTTC. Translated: CASSLSGDGDIQYF. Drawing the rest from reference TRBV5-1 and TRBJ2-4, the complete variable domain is KAGVTQTPRYLIKTRGQQVTLSCSPISGHRSVSWYQQTPGQGLQFLFEYFSETQRNKGNFPGRFSGRQFSNSRSEMNVSTLELGDSALYLCASSLSGDGDIQYFGAGTRLSVL.

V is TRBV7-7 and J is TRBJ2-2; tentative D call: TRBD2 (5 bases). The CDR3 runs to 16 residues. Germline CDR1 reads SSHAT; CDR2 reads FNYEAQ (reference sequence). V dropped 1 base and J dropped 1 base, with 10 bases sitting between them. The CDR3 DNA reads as TGTGCCAGCAGCTTAGGGTACGAGGGGAACACCGGGGAGCTGTTTTTT. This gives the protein CASSLGYEGNTGELFF.

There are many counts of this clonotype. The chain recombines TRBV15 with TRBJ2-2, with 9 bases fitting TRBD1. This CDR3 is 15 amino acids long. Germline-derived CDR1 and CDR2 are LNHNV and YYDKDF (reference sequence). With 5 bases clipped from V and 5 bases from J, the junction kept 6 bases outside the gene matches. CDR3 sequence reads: CATSLGQGRTGELFF. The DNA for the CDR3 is TGTGCCACCAGCTTGGGACAGGGTCGAACCGGGGAGCTGTTTTTT.

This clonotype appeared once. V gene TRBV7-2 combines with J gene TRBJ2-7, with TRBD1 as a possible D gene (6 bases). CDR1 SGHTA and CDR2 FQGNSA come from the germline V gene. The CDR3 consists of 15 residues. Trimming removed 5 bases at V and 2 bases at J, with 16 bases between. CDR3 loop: CASSQGLALAYEQYF. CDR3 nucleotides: TGTGCCAGCAGCCAGGGGCTAGCTTTGGCCTACGAGCAGTACTTC.

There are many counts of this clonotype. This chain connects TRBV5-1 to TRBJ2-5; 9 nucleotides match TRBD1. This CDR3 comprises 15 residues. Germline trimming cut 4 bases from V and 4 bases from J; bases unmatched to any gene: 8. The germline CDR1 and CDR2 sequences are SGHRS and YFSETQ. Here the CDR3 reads CASSPRDRESETQYF. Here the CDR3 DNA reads TGCGCCAGCAGCCCCCGGGACAGGGAGTCAGAGACCCAGTACTTC.

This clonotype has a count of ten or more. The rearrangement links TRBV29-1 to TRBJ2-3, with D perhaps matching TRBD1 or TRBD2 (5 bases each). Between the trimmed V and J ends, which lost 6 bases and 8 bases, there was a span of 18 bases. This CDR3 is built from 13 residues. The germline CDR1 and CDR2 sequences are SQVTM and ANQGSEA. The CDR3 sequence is CSVGRERMGTQYF. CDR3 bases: TGCAGCGTGGGCAGGGAGAGGATGGGTACGCAGTATTTT.

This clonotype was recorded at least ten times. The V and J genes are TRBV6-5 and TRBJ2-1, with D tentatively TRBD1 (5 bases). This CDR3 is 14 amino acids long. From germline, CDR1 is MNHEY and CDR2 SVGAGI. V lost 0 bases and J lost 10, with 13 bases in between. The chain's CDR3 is CASSYSTQGWEQFF. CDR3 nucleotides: TGTGCCAGCAGTTACTCGACCCAGGGTTGGGAGCAGTTCTTC.

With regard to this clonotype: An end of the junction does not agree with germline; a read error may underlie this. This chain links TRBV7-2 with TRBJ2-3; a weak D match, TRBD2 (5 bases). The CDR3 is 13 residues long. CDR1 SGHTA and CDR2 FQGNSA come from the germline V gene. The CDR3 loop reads CANSPGVADTQYF. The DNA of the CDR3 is TGTGCCAACAGCCCCGGGGTAGCAGATACGCAGTATTTT.

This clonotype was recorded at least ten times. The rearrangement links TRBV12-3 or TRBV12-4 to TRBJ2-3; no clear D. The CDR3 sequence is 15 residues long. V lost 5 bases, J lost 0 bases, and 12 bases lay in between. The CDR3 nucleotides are TGTGCCAGCAGTCCGTTCTGGCTGAGCACAGATACGCAGTATTTT. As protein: CASSPFWLSTDTQYF.

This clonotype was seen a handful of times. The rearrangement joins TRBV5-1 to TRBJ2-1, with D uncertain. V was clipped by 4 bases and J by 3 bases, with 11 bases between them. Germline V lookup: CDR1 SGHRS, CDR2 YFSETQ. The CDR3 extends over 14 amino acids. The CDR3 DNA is TGCGCCAGCAGCCTCCTGTCTTTCTACAATGAGCAGTTCTTC. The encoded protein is CASSLLSFYNEQFF.

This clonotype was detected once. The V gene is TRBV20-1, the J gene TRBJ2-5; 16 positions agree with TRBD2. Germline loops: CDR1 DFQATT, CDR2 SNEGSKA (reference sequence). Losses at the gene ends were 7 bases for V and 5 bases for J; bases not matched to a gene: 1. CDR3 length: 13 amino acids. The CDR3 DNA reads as TGCAGTGAGGGACTAGCGGGAGGGGAGACCCAGTACTTC. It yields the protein CSEGLAGGETQYF.

The CDR3 nucleotides read TGTGCCAGTAGTATAGGAACGAGGGCCCAAACTGAAGCTTTCTTT. It encodes CASSIGTRAQTEAFF. The chain is built from TRBV19 and TRBJ1-1; D ambiguous. With 1 base removed from V and 5 bases from J, the gap between germline ends came to 14 bases. The CDR3 consists of 15 residues. CDR1 is LNHDA and CDR2 is SQIVND in the germline V gene (reference sequence).

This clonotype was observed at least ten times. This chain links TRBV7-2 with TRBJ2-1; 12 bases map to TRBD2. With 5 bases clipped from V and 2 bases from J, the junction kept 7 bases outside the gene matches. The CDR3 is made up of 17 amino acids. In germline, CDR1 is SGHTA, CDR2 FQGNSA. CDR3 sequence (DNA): TGTGCCAGCAGCCAGACTAGCGGGAGTACTACCTACAATGAGCAGTTCTTC. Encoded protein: CASSQTSGSTTYNEQFF.

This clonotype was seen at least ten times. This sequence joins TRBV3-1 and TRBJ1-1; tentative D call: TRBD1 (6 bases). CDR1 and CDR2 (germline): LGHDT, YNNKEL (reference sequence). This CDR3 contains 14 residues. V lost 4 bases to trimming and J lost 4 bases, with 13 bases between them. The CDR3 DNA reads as TGTGCCAGCAGCCCTGGACTCAGGGGCACTGAAGCTTTCTTT. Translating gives CASSPGLRGTEAFF. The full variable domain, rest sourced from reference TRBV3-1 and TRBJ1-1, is DTAVSQTPKYLVTQMGNDKSIKCEQNLGHDTMYWYKQDSKKFLKIMFSYNNKELIINETVPNRFSPKSPDKAHLNLHINSLELGDSAVYFCASSPGLRGTEAFFGQGTRLTVV.

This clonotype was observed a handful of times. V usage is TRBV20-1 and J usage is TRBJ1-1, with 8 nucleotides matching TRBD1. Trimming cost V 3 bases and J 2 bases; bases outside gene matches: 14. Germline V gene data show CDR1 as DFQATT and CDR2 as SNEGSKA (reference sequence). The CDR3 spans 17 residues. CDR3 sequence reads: CSASGQGVARFNTEAFF. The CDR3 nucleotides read TGCAGTGCTAGTGGACAGGGAGTCGCCCGATTTAACACTGAAGCTTTCTTT.

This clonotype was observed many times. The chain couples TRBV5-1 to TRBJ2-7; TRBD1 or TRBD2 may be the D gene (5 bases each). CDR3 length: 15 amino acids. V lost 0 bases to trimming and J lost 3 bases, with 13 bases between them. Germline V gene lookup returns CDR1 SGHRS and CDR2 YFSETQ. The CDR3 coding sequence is TGCGCCAGCAGCTTGGAGTCAGGGACGGACTACGAGCAGTACTTC. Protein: CASSLESGTDYEQYF.

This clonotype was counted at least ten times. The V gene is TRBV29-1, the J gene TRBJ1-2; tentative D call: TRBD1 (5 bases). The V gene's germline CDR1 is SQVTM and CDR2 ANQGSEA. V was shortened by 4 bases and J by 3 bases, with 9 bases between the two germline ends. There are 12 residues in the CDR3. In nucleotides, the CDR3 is TGCAGCGTTGTGGGGGAAGACTATGGCTACACCTTC. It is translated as CSVVGEDYGYTF. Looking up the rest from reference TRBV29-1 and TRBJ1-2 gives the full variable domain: SAVISQKPSRDICQRGTSLTIQCQVDSQVTMMFWYRQQPGQSLTLIATANQGSEATYESGFVIDKFPISRPNLTFSTLTVSNMSPEDSSIYLCSVVGEDYGYTFGSGTRLTVV.

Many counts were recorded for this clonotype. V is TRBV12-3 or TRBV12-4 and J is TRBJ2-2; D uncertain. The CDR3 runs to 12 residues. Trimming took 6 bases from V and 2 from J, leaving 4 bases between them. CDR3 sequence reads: CASSGNTGELFF. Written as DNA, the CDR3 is TGTGCCAGCAGCGGAAACACCGGGGAGCTGTTTTTT.

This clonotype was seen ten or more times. The CDR3 here is CASSYPRGGEQFF. The CDR3 DNA reads TGTGCCAGCAGTTACCCAAGGGGCGGTGAGCAGTTCTTC. The chain uses TRBV6-5 and TRBJ2-1, with TRBD1 as a possible D gene (5 bases). Per the germline V gene, CDR1 is MNHEY and CDR2 is SVGAGI. Between the trimmed V and J ends, which lost 2 bases and 9 bases, there was a span of 11 bases. CDR3 length: 13 residues.

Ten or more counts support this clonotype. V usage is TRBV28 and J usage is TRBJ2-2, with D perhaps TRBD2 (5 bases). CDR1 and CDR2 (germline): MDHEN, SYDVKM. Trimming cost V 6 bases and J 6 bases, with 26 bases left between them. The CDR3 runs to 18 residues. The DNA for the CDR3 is TGTGCCAGCAGCCACTTTTTCTTGGCGGGTCCACCGGCCGGGGAGCTGTTTTTT. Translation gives CASSHFFLAGPPAGELFF. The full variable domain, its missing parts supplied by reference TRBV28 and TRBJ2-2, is DVKVTQSSRYLVKRTGEKVFLECVQDMDHENMFWYRQDPGLGLRLIYFSYDVKMKEKGDIPEGYSVSREKKERFSLILESASTNQTSMYLCASSHFFLAGPPAGELFFGEGSRLTVL.

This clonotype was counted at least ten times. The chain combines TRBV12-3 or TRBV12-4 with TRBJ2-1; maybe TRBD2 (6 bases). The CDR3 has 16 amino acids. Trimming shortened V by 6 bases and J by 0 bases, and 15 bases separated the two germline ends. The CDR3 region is CASSLFGGSSYNEQFF. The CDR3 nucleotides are TGTGCCAGCAGCTTATTCGGAGGGAGCTCCTACAATGAGCAGTTCTTC.

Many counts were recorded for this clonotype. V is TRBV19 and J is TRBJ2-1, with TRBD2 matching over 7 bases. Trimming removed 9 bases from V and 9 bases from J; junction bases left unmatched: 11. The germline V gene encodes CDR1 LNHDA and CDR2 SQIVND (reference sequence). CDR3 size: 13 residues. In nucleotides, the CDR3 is TGTGCCAGCACCACCAGGGCGGGAGTTGAGCAGTTCTTC. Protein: CASTTRAGVEQFF.